Listed below are T cell receptor beta chains from one sample, sequenced in a study of early T cells in non-severe SARS-CoV-2 infection. One entry per CDR3 protein, called by TCRdb with MiXCR from the 5' RACE reads. The sample shows about 88,000 distinct CDR3 sequences, 14% to 15% of them seen only once. What was sequenced was whole blood. All receptors derive from an adult who was a healthcare worker with PCR-confirmed SARS-CoV-2 infection or an uninfected control (not recorded which). CDR3s include the opening cysteine and the closing phenylalanine or tryptophan. The order of the fields is J gene, clone size, D gene, V gene, CDR3 protein, CDR3 DNA. The D gene is left open where the match is weak. Clone size, where shown, is once, few, many, or a class for clones that have expanded.

TRBJ1-4 few TRBD1 TRBV5-6 CASSSKGARYEKLFF TGTGCCAGCAGCTCAAAGGGGGCGCGATATGAAAAACTGTTTTTT
TRBJ1-3 once TRBD1 TRBV20-1 CSAPHPGQGNTIYF TGCAGTGCCCCTCATCCGGGACAGGGAAACACCATATATTTT
TRBJ1-2 few NA TRBV12-3/TRBV12-4 CASSFPRGYGYTF TGTGCCAGCAGTTTTCCGAGGGGCTATGGCTACACCTTC
TRBJ2-1 few TRBD2 TRBV14 CASSPRRSSGQNEQFF TGTGCCAGCAGCCCCCGAAGGTCTAGCGGACAAAATGAGCAGTTCTTC
TRBJ2-7 NA NA TRBV28 CASLSQGLRSSYEQYF TGTGCCAGCTTGTCCCAGGGGCTTAGGAGCTCCTACGAGCAGTACTTC
TRBJ2-7 many TRBD1 TRBV4-3 CASSQGRGSYEQYF TGCGCCAGCAGCCAAGGCAGGGGGTCTTACGAGCAGTACTTC
TRBJ1-5 NA NA TRBV5-1 CASSLGPSGNQPQHF TGCGCCAGCAGCCTCGGCCCTAGTGGCAATCAGCCCCAGCATTTT
TRBJ2-1 few NA TRBV2 CASSADNEQFF TGTGCCAGCAGCGCCGATAATGAGCAGTTCTTC
TRBJ2-4 NA TRBD2 TRBV20-1 CSATGTSGRGRDIQYF TGCAGTGCTACCGGGACTAGCGGGAGGGGAAGGGACATTCAGTACTTC
TRBJ1-1 NA NA TRBV20-1 CSAPVNTEAFF TGCAGTGCTCCAGTGAACACTGAAGCTTTCTTT
TRBJ1-5 many NA TRBV10-3 CAISEKGPSNQPQHF TGTGCCATCAGTGAGAAGGGTCCGAGCAATCAGCCCCAGCATTTT
TRBJ2-1 NA NA TRBV1 CTSSQGGLGAGGIYNEQFF TGCACCAGCAGCCAAGGGGGATTGGGAGCGGGAGGGATATACAATGAGCAGTTCTTC
TRBJ2-2 NA TRBD1 TRBV5-1 CASSLPGTGNTGELFF TGCGCCAGCAGCTTACCCGGGACAGGGAACACCGGGGAGCTGTTTTTT
TRBJ2-1 NA NA TRBV7-6 CASSLGPHNEQFF TGTGCCAGCAGCTTAGGACCCCACAATGAGCAGTTCTTC
TRBJ1-5 few NA TRBV10-3 CAISDDVGQPQHF TGTGCCATCAGTGACGACGTCGGTCAGCCCCAGCATTTT
TRBJ1-4 few TRBD1 TRBV5-5 CASSLLGQAEKLFF TGTGCCAGCAGCTTGTTGGGACAGGCGGAAAAACTGTTTTTT
TRBJ1-2 NA TRBD1 TRBV5-6 CASSLALTGKDYGYTF TGTGCCAGCAGCCTGGCTTTGACAGGGAAGGACTATGGCTACACCTTC
TRBJ1-5 few NA TRBV28 CASSGGFQPQHF TGTGCCAGCAGTGGCGGGTTTCAGCCCCAGCATTTT
TRBJ1-5 many NA TRBV28 CASSLPYRADNQPQHF TGTGCCAGCAGTTTACCCTACAGGGCGGACAATCAGCCCCAGCATTTT
TRBJ2-7 few TRBD2 TRBV2 CASGGRVLTYEQYF TGTGCCAGCGGCGGGAGAGTACTGACCTACGAGCAGTACTTC
TRBJ2-5 NA TRBD2 TRBV13 CASSLSRGGVTQYF TGTGCCAGCAGCTTAAGTCGCGGGGGGGTGACCCAGTACTTC
TRBJ2-7 few NA TRBV9 CASSGGQPYEQYF TGTGCCAGCAGCGGAGGACAGCCCTACGAGCAGTACTTC
TRBJ1-6 NA NA TRBV5-1 CASSLGESSYNSPLHF TGCGCCAGCAGCTTGGGTGAGAGCTCCTATAATTCACCCCTCCACTTT
TRBJ2-2 NA NA TRBV5-1 CASSSQTGNTGELFF TGCGCCAGCAGCTCTCAGACGGGCAACACCGGGGAGCTGTTTTTT
TRBJ2-3 few NA TRBV5-1 CASSPGQITDTQYF TGCGCCAGCAGCCCTGGACAGATCACAGATACGCAGTATTTT
TRBJ2-1 NA NA TRBV7-6 CASSLYRNEQFF TGTGCCAGCAGCTTATATCGCAATGAGCAGTTCTTC
TRBJ2-1 NA TRBD2 TRBV7-9 CASSPRTSGRKNEQFF TGTGCCAGCAGCCCTAGGACTAGCGGGAGGAAGAATGAGCAGTTCTTC
TRBJ2-3 few NA TRBV24-1 CATSIPCTDTQYF TGTGCCACCTCGATTCCTTGCACAGATACGCAGTATTTT
TRBJ2-3 few NA TRBV11-2 CASSLRSPPTDTQYF TGTGCCAGCAGCTTAAGGTCCCCACCCACAGATACGCAGTATTTT
TRBJ2-1 NA TRBD2 TRBV12-3/TRBV12-4 CASSSRGRGHNEQFF TGTGCCAGCAGTTCCCGTGGGAGGGGACACAATGAGCAGTTCTTC
TRBJ2-1 once TRBD2 TRBV13 CASSQGTSAHNEQFF TGTGCCAGCAGCCAAGGGACTAGCGCTCACAATGAGCAGTTCTTC
TRBJ2-7 many TRBD1 TRBV29-1 CSVEFGQGSYEQYF TGCAGCGTTGAATTTGGACAGGGCTCCTACGAGCAGTACTTC
TRBJ2-7 NA TRBD1 TRBV20-1 CSARGPGGSYEQYF TGCAGTGCTAGAGGGCCAGGGGGCTCCTACGAGCAGTACTTC